The clone carrying this TCR beta chain was found many times. Its antigen is not identified. This sample stems from a study of metastatic and nonmetastatic thyroid tumors. Overall study context: Repertoires from blood and tumor or nodule tissue of malignant and benign thyroid patients were compared.

The ends lost 10 bases at V and 0 bases at J; junction bases unmatched: 19. There are 18 residues in the CDR3. In germline, CDR1 is MNHNY, CDR2 SVGAGI (reference sequence). Whole-study results and caveats: For both blood and tumor, malignant thyroid tumors reportedly showed significantly higher TCR beta diversity than benign nodules did.

Every patient was untreated before thyroid surgery. In the study's own analysis: Construction of a distant-metastasis classifier for papillary thyroid cancer relied on CDR3 differences across clinicopathological groups. TCRdb re-analyzed the PCR reads using MiXCR. The V and J calls and clone size are TCRdb's, not the authors'. Among almost 70,000 clones listed, 14% were seen once. Sequenced input: blood. The receptor comes from a male donor with papillary thyroid cancer or a benign thyroid nodule (not recorded which). Some clones in this sample may be carry-over from other donors' samples. The rearrangement uses TRBV6-6 and TRBJ2-3; 7 bases fit TRBD2. This CDR3 is CATPSGGRAFRSTDTQYF. CDR3 coding DNA: TGTGCCACTCCCTCCGGAGGGAGGGCCTTTCGGAGCACAGATACGCAGTATTTT.